The rows below give T cell receptor beta chains drawn from one sample of a study of response to subunit inactivated influenza vaccine. TCRdb reprocessed the RT-PCR reads with MiXCR, giving one entry per CDR3 protein. The table lists about 700,000 distinct CDR3 sequences, approximately 15% of them singletons. This material consisted of PBMCs from blood, taken approximately 15 days before vaccination. These receptors originate from a man in his forties or fifties who received an inactivated influenza vaccine. Both conserved end residues are part of each CDR3. D genes are given only for firm matches. Clone sizes are given selectively: once, few, many, or a class where the clone is expanded.

CDR3: CASSATSGYEQYF
DNA: TGTGCCAGCTCAGCGACTAGCGGGTACGAGCAGTACTTC
J: TRBJ2-7
size: .
V: TRBV18
D: TRBD2

CDR3: CAISPEGGNSPLHF
DNA: TGTGCCATCAGCCCCGAGGGTGGGAATTCACCCCTCCACTTT
J: TRBJ1-6
size: few
V: TRBV10-3
D: .

CDR3: CASSPTSGGGTEQYF
DNA: TGTGCCAGCAGCCCAACTAGCGGGGGGGGCACCGAGCAGTACTTC
J: TRBJ2-7
size: many
V: TRBV11-2
D: TRBD2

CDR3: CASSLAGGKTYNEQFF
DNA: TGTGCCAGCAGCTTAGCAGGGGGCAAAACCTACAATGAGCAGTTCTTC
J: TRBJ2-1
size: .
V: TRBV7-9
D: TRBD1

CDR3: CASSQFRLAKNIQYF
DNA: TGTGCCAGCAGCCAGTTCAGACTAGCCAAAAACATTCAGTACTTC
J: TRBJ2-4
size: few
V: TRBV12-3/TRBV12-4
D: .

CDR3: CAIELTAGTSSTDTQYF
DNA: TGTGCCATCGAGCTTACCGCCGGGACATCTAGCACAGATACGCAGTATTTT
J: TRBJ2-3
size: few
V: TRBV7-9
D: .

CDR3: CSVLETLRSPLHF
DNA: TGCAGCGTTTTGGAGACACTTCGTTCACCCCTCCACTTT
J: TRBJ1-6
size: many
V: TRBV29-1
D: .

CDR3: CSARGSTVPYEQYF
DNA: TGCAGTGCTAGAGGGTCTACAGTCCCCTACGAGCAGTACTTC
J: TRBJ2-7
size: .
V: TRBV20-1
D: .

CDR3: CASSPQPGPSSYEKLFF
DNA: TGTGCTAGCAGCCCCCAACCGGGACCGTCGTCCTATGAAAAACTGTTTTTT
J: TRBJ1-4
size: once
V: TRBV7-7
D: .

CDR3: CASSRTSGGSEQFF
DNA: TGTGCCAGCAGCCGGACTAGCGGGGGGTCTGAGCAGTTCTTC
J: TRBJ2-1
size: .
V: TRBV12-3/TRBV12-4
D: TRBD2

CDR3: CASSVGVSSNEQFF
DNA: TGTGCCAGCAGCGTAGGGGTTAGCTCAAATGAGCAGTTCTTC
J: TRBJ2-1
size: .
V: TRBV9
D: .